This entry lists 21 T cell receptor beta chains sequenced from one sample in a study of blood T cells in healthy people across ages. It was with a sample-barcoded 5' primer and a J-beta primer mix that a second PCR of roughly 7 to 11 cycles was run. TCRdb redid the calling of the 5' RACE reads with MiXCR, one entry per CDR3 protein. Here the sample spans about 620,000 distinct CDR3 sequences, about 21% being singletons. Specimen: blood. The receptors were gathered from a man aged 65-85 years in good health.

The chain joins TRBV7-2 to TRBJ2-5; the match to TRBD2 covers 12 bases. This CDR3 is built from 16 residues. Trimming took 2 bases from V and 3 from J; bases not matched to a gene: 4. Germline assignment: CDR1 SGHTA and CDR2 FQGNSA. CDR3 loop: CASSLWASGREETQYF. Here the CDR3 DNA reads TGTGCCAGCAGCTTATGGGCTAGCGGGAGGGAAGAGACCCAGTACTTC.

V usage is TRBV9 and J usage is TRBJ2-5; D remains ambiguous. Germline CDR1 is SGDLS and CDR2 is YYNGEE. Trimming cost V 0 bases and J 5 bases, with 11 bases left between them. This CDR3 is built from 14 residues. This CDR3 is CASSVGKVGETQYF. CDR3 DNA sequence: TGTGCCAGCAGCGTAGGGAAGGTCGGCGAGACCCAGTACTTC.

This clonotype was observed a handful of times. The chain recombines TRBV5-1 with TRBJ1-1; tentative D call: TRBD1 (6 bases). Deletions cut 0 bases from V and 0 bases from J, with 15 bases between. This CDR3 region has 17 residues. CDR1 and CDR2 (germline): SGHRS, YFSETQ. The CDR3 DNA follows: TGCGCCAGCAGCTTGGGGGACTGGGGGGCTATGAACACTGAAGCTTTCTTT. This sequence encodes CASSLGDWGAMNTEAFF. Supplemented by reference TRBV5-1 and TRBJ1-1, the full variable domain reads KAGVTQTPRYLIKTRGQQVTLSCSPISGHRSVSWYQQTPGQGLQFLFEYFSETQRNKGNFPGRFSGRQFSNSRSEMNVSTLELGDSALYLCASSLGDWGAMNTEAFFGQGTRLTVV.

The CDR3 sequence is CASEGQGRSPLHF. The CDR3 DNA is TGTGCCAGCGAAGGACAGGGCAGATCGCCCCTCCACTTT. The chain links TRBV25-1 to TRBJ1-6; TRBD1 aligns across 8 bases. The junction had 10 bases not matched to a gene; V was cut back by 8 bases and J by 13 bases. Germline CDR1 reads MGHDK; CDR2 reads SYGVNS. The CDR3 has 13 amino acids.

In its sample, this clonotype was seen many times. The chain uses TRBV28 and TRBJ2-5, with TRBD1 as a possible D gene (5 bases). CDR1 is MDHEN and CDR2 is SYDVKM in the germline V gene. V was trimmed by 3 bases and J by 3 bases, leaving 8 bases between them. The CDR3 has 13 residues. This chain's CDR3 is CASSLSREETQYF. CDR3 sequence (DNA): TGTGCCAGCAGTTTGAGCAGGGAAGAGACCCAGTACTTC.

The chain combines TRBV12-3 or TRBV12-4 with TRBJ2-5, with D unresolved. The end of the DNA is better explained by TRBJ2-1, so the J call may be wrong. This CDR3 region has 15 residues. DNA for the CDR3: TGTGCCAGCACGACCGGCGGAACCCCAAACAATGAGCAGTTCTTC. Its translation is CASTTGGTPNNEQFF.

The chain couples TRBV20-1 to TRBJ2-3, with TRBD2 identical over 7 bases. CDR1 is DFQATT and CDR2 is SNEGSKA in the germline V gene (reference sequence). The CDR3 spans 16 residues. Trimming at V came to 3 bases and at J to 0 bases, leaving 9 bases not matched to a gene. CDR3 DNA: TGCAGTGCTAGCGATTTACTAGCGATAAGCACAGATACGCAGTATTTT. Residues: CSASDLLAISTDTQYF.

This clonotype was counted a few times. Sequence at one end of the junction differs from germline and may be a read error. The chain recombines TRBV29-1 with TRBJ1-1; D call uncertain. The germline gives CDR1 SQVTM, CDR2 ANQGSEA. This CDR3 has 13 amino acids. The CDR3 reads CSVEGQMNTEAFF. In DNA form, the CDR3 reads TGCAGCGTTGAGGGCCAGATGAACACTGAAGCCTTCTTT.

This clonotype turned up a few times. The chain recombines TRBV30 with TRBJ1-1; D might be TRBD1 (6 bases). Looked up from germline, CDR1 is GTSNPN and CDR2 is SVGIG (reference sequence). The CDR3 is 14 amino acids. V was cut by 1 base and J by 2 bases, with 11 bases left in between. The CDR3 coding sequence is TGTGCCTGGAGTGCCGGACAGTCCAACACTGAAGCTTTCTTT. Amino acid sequence: CAWSAGQSNTEAFF.

Ten or more counts support this clonotype. The chain recombines TRBV5-1 with TRBJ1-1; D remains unclear. Germline CDR1 SGHRS, CDR2 YFSETQ. This CDR3 spans 14 amino acids. V gave up 4 bases and J gave up 0 bases, with 10 bases separating them. The CDR3 here is CASSLAQMNTEAFF. CDR3 nucleotides: TGCGCCAGCAGCCTGGCCCAGATGAACACTGAAGCTTTCTTT.

This clonotype was detected a few times. The chain is built from TRBV3-1 and TRBJ1-4, with TRBD1 as a possible D gene (6 bases). Trimming shortened V by 0 bases and J by 10 bases, and 6 bases separated the two germline ends. The germline V gene encodes CDR1 LGHDT and CDR2 YNNKEL (reference sequence). CDR3 length: 12 amino acids. CDR3 in amino acids: CASSQEGGKLFF. CDR3 in DNA: TGTGCCAGCAGCCAAGAAGGGGGAAAACTGTTTTTT.

This chain uses TRBV4-1 with TRBJ1-5; 8 bases are shared with TRBD1. The V segment lost 0 bases and the J segment 7 bases; nucleotides outside the gene matches: 11. The CDR3 runs to 17 residues. Per the germline V gene, CDR1 is MGHRA and CDR2 is YSYEKL. This chain's CDR3 is CASSQERAGGEGQPQHF. In DNA form, the CDR3 reads TGCGCCAGCAGCCAAGAAAGGGCAGGGGGCGAGGGACAGCCCCAGCATTTT.

This clonotype was seen a handful of times. The V call is TRBV4-1, the J call TRBJ2-5, with D uncertain. Trimming removed 2 bases from V and 1 base from J, with 11 bases in between. Germline V gene lookup returns CDR1 MGHRA and CDR2 YSYEKL. CDR3 length: 15 residues. CDR3 sequence (DNA): TGCGCCAGCAGCCAAATGACTGGAGCCCAAGAGACCCAGTACTTC. Translation gives CASSQMTGAQETQYF.

This rearrangement joins TRBV6-6 to TRBJ2-5; 10 nucleotides align to TRBD2. Judging by the DNA end, TRBJ2-1 fits better; the J call may be wrong. Germline V lookup: CDR1 MNHNY, CDR2 SVGAGI (reference sequence). This CDR3 spans 11 amino acids. The CDR3 nucleotides read TGTGCCAGCAGTACTAGCGGGGCTCAGTTCTTC. Translated, it gives CASSTSGAQFF.

This clonotype has only one observation. The chain couples TRBV7-2 to TRBJ2-5; D gene unclear. This CDR3 is built from 14 residues. Germline V lookup: CDR1 SGHTA, CDR2 FQGNSA. V lost 4 bases, J lost 1 base, and 10 bases lay in between. CDR3 sequence (DNA): TGTGCCAGCAGCTCCTCGCTAACCCAAGAGACCCAGTACTTC. It encodes CASSSSLTQETQYF. The full variable domain, in which reference TRBV7-2 and TRBJ2-5 provide the parts outside the CDR3, is GAGVSQSPSNKVTEKGKDVELRCDPISGHTALYWYRQSLGQGLEFLIYFQGNSAPDKSGLPSDRFSAERTGGSVSTLTIQRTQQEDSAVYLCASSSSLTQETQYFGPGTRLLVL.

This clonotype has a single count. At one boundary the junction diverges from the germline segment, which might be a read error. The chain couples TRBV25-1 to TRBJ2-3; D is unresolved. Germline loops: CDR1 MGHDK, CDR2 SYGVNS. This CDR3 has 12 amino acids. This CDR3 reads CAPRGRTDTQYF. CDR3 sequence (DNA): TGTGCCCCCCGAGGTCGCACAGACACGCAGTATTTT.

The chain uses TRBV5-1 and TRBJ2-5; 7 bases line up with TRBD1. V trimming: 4 bases; J trimming: 1 base; junction bases outside the gene matches: 7. The CDR3 is 15 amino acids. Germline-derived CDR1 and CDR2 are SGHRS and YFSETQ. CDR3 loop: CASSLQQGIQETQYF. As DNA, the CDR3 is TGCGCCAGCAGCCTCCAACAGGGGATCCAAGAGACCCAGTACTTC.

This clonotype was seen more than once but under ten times. V usage is TRBV20-1 and J usage is TRBJ2-5; 14 nucleotides match TRBD2. J lost 3 bases, V lost 1 base, and 4 bases had no gene match. CDR3 size: 16 residues. Germline V gene sequence: CDR1 DFQATT, CDR2 SNEGSKA (reference sequence). CDR3: CSARGGLAGVEETQYF. CDR3 DNA: TGCAGTGCTAGAGGGGGACTAGCGGGAGTTGAAGAGACCCAGTACTTC.

This clonotype was observed at least ten times. The rearrangement links TRBV7-9 to TRBJ2-5, with TRBD1 matching 9 bases. The germline V gene encodes CDR1 SEHNR and CDR2 FQNEAQ (reference sequence). The CDR3 is made up of 14 amino acids. The ends lost 4 bases at V and 3 bases at J; junction bases unmatched: 3. The CDR3 region is CASSYRDREETQYF. CDR3 in DNA: TGTGCCAGCAGCTACCGGGACAGGGAAGAGACCCAGTACTTC.

The rearrangement links TRBV29-1 to TRBJ1-1; D not resolved. The CDR3 contains 11 residues. Deletions cut 4 bases from V and 0 bases from J, with 3 bases between. The germline gives CDR1 SQVTM, CDR2 ANQGSEA. As DNA, the CDR3 is TGCAGCGTTGCCCTGAACACTGAAGCTTTCTTT. Its translation: CSVALNTEAFF.

The chain is built from TRBV12-3 or TRBV12-4 and TRBJ1-5; possible D gene TRBD1, 5 bases. Trimming stripped 3 bases from V and 2 bases from J, with 11 bases between. The length of the CDR3 is 15 residues. CDR3 loop: CASSFSTGRNQPQHF. The CDR3 DNA reads TGTGCCAGCAGTTTTAGTACAGGACGCAATCAGCCCCAGCATTTT.